This is a list of T cell receptor beta chains from one sample in a study of identical twins. MiXCR was run by TCRdb on the 5' RACE reads, yielding one entry per CDR3 protein. The table shows about 720,000 distinct CDR3 sequences, with roughly 20% occurring only once. This same sample was also taken into another study, of T cells expressing NK-cell markers.

Sequencing was carried out using PBMCs. Receptor source: a woman between 18 and 30 years old in good health. CDR3s include the opening cysteine and the closing phenylalanine or tryptophan. D genes are given only for firm matches. The size of a clone is reported for some rows only, either as once, few or many, or as a class for expanded clones.

J gene: TRBJ2-7
V gene: TRBV20-1
D gene: NA
clone size: NA
CDR3 protein: CSAHFPGYEQYF
CDR3 DNA: TGCAGTGCCCATTTCCCTGGCTACGAGCAGTACTTC

J gene: TRBJ2-5
V gene: TRBV19
D gene: NA
clone size: NA
CDR3 protein: CASSNRAYQETQYF
CDR3 DNA: TGTGCCAGTAGTAACAGGGCCTACCAAGAGACCCAGTACTTC

J gene: TRBJ2-1
V gene: TRBV12-3/TRBV12-4
D gene: NA
clone size: many
CDR3 protein: CASSLGGSDNEQFF
CDR3 DNA: TGTGCCAGCAGTTTAGGTGGGAGTGACAATGAGCAGTTCTTC

J gene: TRBJ1-1
V gene: TRBV9
D gene: NA
clone size: once
CDR3 protein: CASTAGGMNTEAFF
CDR3 DNA: TGTGCCAGCACCGCAGGAGGGATGAACACTGAAGCTTTCTTT

J gene: TRBJ1-6
V gene: TRBV6-5
D gene: NA
clone size: NA
CDR3 protein: CASTTHNSPLHF
CDR3 DNA: TGTGCCAGCACGACACATAATTCACCCCTCCACTTT

J gene: TRBJ2-4
V gene: TRBV10-3
D gene: NA
clone size: few
CDR3 protein: CAISESVGLAKNIQYF
CDR3 DNA: TGTGCCATCAGTGAGTCCGTCGGCCTAGCCAAAAACATTCAGTACTTC

J gene: TRBJ2-1
V gene: TRBV7-2
D gene: TRBD2
clone size: few
CDR3 protein: CASRVAGPYNEQFF
CDR3 DNA: TGTGCCAGCAGAGTAGCGGGGCCCTACAATGAGCAGTTCTTC

J gene: TRBJ2-3
V gene: TRBV12-3/TRBV12-4
D gene: NA
clone size: few
CDR3 protein: CASSLQSADTQYF
CDR3 DNA: TGTGCCAGCAGTTTACAGAGCGCAGATACGCAGTATTTT

J gene: TRBJ2-7
V gene: TRBV29-1
D gene: NA
clone size: many
CDR3 protein: CSVNTGTYEQYF
CDR3 DNA: TGCAGCGTTAATACAGGAACCTACGAGCAGTACTTC

J gene: TRBJ2-3
V gene: TRBV12-3/TRBV12-4
D gene: TRBD1
clone size: few
CDR3 protein: CASRGQGLDTQYF
CDR3 DNA: TGTGCCAGCCGAGGACAGGGGTTAGATACGCAGTATTTT

J gene: TRBJ2-2
V gene: TRBV20-1
D gene: TRBD2
clone size: few
CDR3 protein: CSATSGGTGELFF
CDR3 DNA: TGCAGTGCGACGAGCGGGGGGACCGGGGAGCTGTTTTTT

J gene: TRBJ1-1
V gene: TRBV12-3/TRBV12-4
D gene: NA
clone size: many
CDR3 protein: CASSGQTNTEAFF
CDR3 DNA: TGTGCCAGCAGTGGACAGACGAACACTGAAGCTTTCTTT

J gene: TRBJ2-7
V gene: TRBV11-2
D gene: TRBD1
clone size: NA
CDR3 protein: CASSRKTGAHEQYF
CDR3 DNA: TGTGCCAGCAGCCGAAAGACAGGGGCCCACGAGCAGTACTTC

J gene: TRBJ2-1
V gene: TRBV11-2
D gene: NA
clone size: few
CDR3 protein: CASSPDFRNNNEQFF
CDR3 DNA: TGTGCCAGCAGCCCCGACTTCAGAAACAACAATGAGCAGTTCTTC

J gene: TRBJ2-2
V gene: TRBV24-1
D gene: NA
clone size: many
CDR3 protein: CATSDPNTGELFF
CDR3 DNA: TGTGCCACCAGTGATCCTAACACCGGGGAGCTGTTTTTT

J gene: TRBJ2-5
V gene: TRBV10-3
D gene: TRBD2
clone size: NA
CDR3 protein: CAISGTSEATQYF
CDR3 DNA: TGTGCCATCAGTGGGACTAGCGAGGCGACCCAGTACTTC

J gene: TRBJ2-2
V gene: TRBV9
D gene: TRBD1
clone size: NA
CDR3 protein: CASSGSGRGRTGELFF
CDR3 DNA: TGTGCCAGCAGCGGCTCAGGCAGGGGGCGGACCGGGGAGCTGTTTTTT

J gene: TRBJ1-4
V gene: TRBV7-8
D gene: NA
clone size: NA
CDR3 protein: CASSLEGSGPEKLFF
CDR3 DNA: TGTGCCAGCAGCTTAGAGGGGTCGGGTCCTGAAAAACTGTTTTTT

J gene: TRBJ1-1
V gene: TRBV5-1
D gene: NA
clone size: NA
CDR3 protein: CASKQDMNTEAFF
CDR3 DNA: TGCGCCAGCAAACAGGACATGAACACTGAAGCTTTCTTT

J gene: TRBJ1-6
V gene: TRBV7-2
D gene: NA
clone size: many
CDR3 protein: CASSLVGGSSYNSPLHF
CDR3 DNA: TGTGCCAGCAGCTTAGTTGGAGGGAGCTCCTATAATTCACCCCTCCACTTT

J gene: TRBJ2-7
V gene: TRBV10-3
D gene: TRBD2
clone size: few
CDR3 protein: CAISGTSGVPYEQYF
CDR3 DNA: TGTGCCATCAGCGGAACTAGCGGGGTTCCCTACGAGCAGTACTTC

J gene: TRBJ1-1
V gene: TRBV20-1
D gene: NA
clone size: few
CDR3 protein: CSAMGPLVTNTEAFF
CDR3 DNA: TGCAGTGCTATGGGACCGCTTGTAACGAACACTGAAGCTTTCTTT

J gene: TRBJ2-3
V gene: TRBV16
D gene: NA
clone size: NA
CDR3 protein: CASSHRGTTDTQYF
CDR3 DNA: TGTGCCAGCAGCCACCGCGGGACTACAGATACGCAGTATTTT

J gene: TRBJ1-4
V gene: TRBV12-3/TRBV12-4
D gene: TRBD1
clone size: NA
CDR3 protein: CASSLSGTGGEKLFF
CDR3 DNA: TGTGCCAGCAGTTTGTCAGGGACAGGCGGTGAAAAACTGTTTTTT

J gene: TRBJ2-3
V gene: TRBV6-1
D gene: NA
clone size: NA
CDR3 protein: CASSPRDLSTDTQYF
CDR3 DNA: TGTGCCAGCAGTCCCCGGGACTTGAGCACAGATACGCAGTATTTT

J gene: TRBJ2-1
V gene: TRBV12-3/TRBV12-4
D gene: TRBD2
clone size: NA
CDR3 protein: CASELAGVNEQFF
CDR3 DNA: TGTGCCAGCGAACTAGCGGGGGTGAATGAGCAGTTCTTC

J gene: TRBJ2-7
V gene: TRBV7-8
D gene: NA
clone size: many
CDR3 protein: CASSPQGHEQYF
CDR3 DNA: TGTGCCAGCAGCCCACAGGGCCACGAGCAGTACTTC

J gene: TRBJ2-1
V gene: TRBV29-1
D gene: NA
clone size: NA
CDR3 protein: CSGQGAANEQFF
CDR3 DNA: TGCAGCGGGCAGGGTGCTGCCAATGAGCAGTTCTTC

J gene: TRBJ1-2
V gene: TRBV5-1
D gene: NA
clone size: many
CDR3 protein: CASSTDVGYGYTF
CDR3 DNA: TGCGCCAGCAGCACGGATGTAGGCTATGGCTACACCTTC

J gene: TRBJ1-2
V gene: TRBV10-3
D gene: NA
clone size: NA
CDR3 protein: CAISERGQDSQGYTF
CDR3 DNA: TGTGCCATCAGTGAGAGGGGCCAGGACAGTCAAGGCTACACCTTC

J gene: TRBJ2-3
V gene: TRBV5-1
D gene: NA
clone size: NA
CDR3 protein: CASREAAASTDTQYF
CDR3 DNA: TGCGCCAGCAGGGAGGCGGCGGCCTCCACAGATACGCAGTATTTT

J gene: TRBJ2-7
V gene: TRBV4-3
D gene: NA
clone size: few
CDR3 protein: CASSRGGGGEQYF
CDR3 DNA: TGCGCCAGCAGCCGAGGGGGGGGAGGCGAGCAGTACTTC

J gene: TRBJ1-1
V gene: TRBV29-1
D gene: TRBD1
clone size: NA
CDR3 protein: CSLRTGGEAFF
CDR3 DNA: TGCAGCTTGAGGACAGGGGGAGAAGCTTTCTTT

J gene: TRBJ2-5
V gene: TRBV20-1
D gene: NA
clone size: few
CDR3 protein: CSAYRQETQYF
CDR3 DNA: TGCAGTGCTTACAGACAAGAGACCCAGTACTTC

J gene: TRBJ2-3
V gene: TRBV27
D gene: NA
clone size: NA
CDR3 protein: CASSLLGTLTDTQYF
CDR3 DNA: TGTGCCAGCAGTTTATTAGGGACCCTCACAGATACGCAGTATTTT

J gene: TRBJ2-7
V gene: TRBV9
D gene: NA
clone size: NA
CDR3 protein: CASSVGGVTYEQYF
CDR3 DNA: TGTGCCAGCAGCGTTGGGGGAGTGACCTACGAGCAGTACTTC

J gene: TRBJ1-1
V gene: TRBV10-2
D gene: NA
clone size: few
CDR3 protein: CASKHGNTEAFF
CDR3 DNA: TGCGCCAGCAAGCACGGGAACACTGAAGCTTTCTTT

J gene: TRBJ2-1
V gene: TRBV12-3/TRBV12-4
D gene: NA
clone size: few
CDR3 protein: CASSFWSHLNNEQFF
CDR3 DNA: TGTGCCAGCAGTTTTTGGTCCCACCTAAACAATGAGCAGTTCTTC

J gene: TRBJ2-2
V gene: TRBV25-1
D gene: TRBD1
clone size: few
CDR3 protein: CASSAFRGTANTGELFF
CDR3 DNA: TGTGCCAGCAGCGCCTTTAGGGGGACAGCCAACACCGGGGAGCTGTTTTTT

J gene: TRBJ1-1
V gene: TRBV12-3/TRBV12-4
D gene: NA
clone size: NA
CDR3 protein: CASSQFSSGLNTEAFF
CDR3 DNA: TGTGCCAGCTCACAGTTTAGTAGTGGGTTGAACACTGAAGCTTTCTTT

J gene: TRBJ1-2
V gene: TRBV11-2
D gene: NA
clone size: few
CDR3 protein: CASSLVLGGGYTF
CDR3 DNA: TGTGCCAGCAGCTTAGTGCTGGGGGGTGGCTACACCTTC

J gene: TRBJ2-7
V gene: TRBV6-5
D gene: NA
clone size: few
CDR3 protein: CASKSPREQYF
CDR3 DNA: TGTGCCAGCAAGTCCCCACGGGAGCAGTACTTC

J gene: TRBJ2-2
V gene: TRBV6-5
D gene: NA
clone size: NA
CDR3 protein: CASSYSYQTPAGELFF
CDR3 DNA: TGTGCCAGCAGTTACTCGTATCAGACTCCCGCCGGGGAGCTGTTTTTT

J gene: TRBJ2-7
V gene: TRBV12-3/TRBV12-4
D gene: NA
clone size: NA
CDR3 protein: CASSLGFAYEQYF
CDR3 DNA: TGTGCCAGCAGTTTGGGGTTTGCCTACGAGCAGTACTTC

J gene: TRBJ2-3
V gene: TRBV18
D gene: NA
clone size: many
CDR3 protein: CASSSGTGADTQYF
CDR3 DNA: TGTGCCAGCTCATCGGGGACGGGCGCAGATACGCAGTATTTT

J gene: TRBJ2-5
V gene: TRBV5-1
D gene: TRBD2
clone size: NA
CDR3 protein: CASSPGLADRLSWETQYF
CDR3 DNA: TGCGCCAGCAGCCCGGGACTAGCGGACCGTCTATCGTGGGAGACCCAGTACTTC

J gene: TRBJ2-2
V gene: TRBV6-2/TRBV6-3
D gene: NA
clone size: NA
CDR3 protein: CASSYHSLKTGELFF
CDR3 DNA: TGTGCCAGCAGTTACCACTCCCTCAAAACCGGGGAGCTGTTTTTT

J gene: TRBJ2-7
V gene: TRBV7-7
D gene: TRBD2
clone size: NA
CDR3 protein: CASSLSAGVGEQYF
CDR3 DNA: TGTGCTAGCAGCTTATCAGCGGGGGTGGGGGAGCAGTACTTC

J gene: TRBJ2-7
V gene: TRBV12-3/TRBV12-4
D gene: NA
clone size: many
CDR3 protein: CASSLEGGSSYEQYF
CDR3 DNA: TGTGCCAGCAGTTTAGAGGGCGGAAGCTCCTACGAGCAGTACTTC

J gene: TRBJ2-2
V gene: TRBV6-1
D gene: TRBD2
clone size: few
CDR3 protein: CASTPGGDTGELFF
CDR3 DNA: TGTGCCAGCACCCCGGGGGGGGACACCGGGGAGCTGTTTTTT

J gene: TRBJ1-1
V gene: TRBV30
D gene: NA
clone size: few
CDR3 protein: CAWSASMNTEAFF
CDR3 DNA: TGTGCCTGGAGCGCCAGCATGAACACTGAAGCTTTCTTT

J gene: TRBJ2-5
V gene: TRBV5-1
D gene: NA
clone size: few
CDR3 protein: CASSLARGHQETQYF
CDR3 DNA: TGCGCCAGCAGCTTAGCCAGGGGACACCAAGAGACCCAGTACTTC